The 29 T cell receptor beta chains below all came from one sample that was sequenced in a study of cytomegalovirus exposure and HLA in healthy donors (dated by TCRdb to 2015 to 2018). Library generation was performed with the immunoSEQ multiplex PCR assay. For the multiplex PCR, a mixture combining 60 forward primers for TCR Vbeta segments and 13 reverse primers for TCR Jbeta segments was used. What TCRdb holds here is the immuneACCESS table cut down to in-frame rearrangements. Part of the clones is not present; checked against another copy, under half of the missing clones reflect an unresolved V gene, and the others are unexplained. For this sample there are around 130,000 clones; about 8.5% appear just once. The ten largest clonotypes hold 5.5% of the sample. Sequencing was carried out using PBMCs. The receptors were gathered from a man aged 40-49 years in good health and CMV-seronegative.

The chain couples TRBV6-1 to TRBJ1-6, with TRBD1 identical over 12 bases. The germline V gene has CDR1 MNHNS and CDR2 SASEGT. This CDR3 region has 16 residues. V gave up 0 bases and J gave up 6 bases; unmatched junction bases: 0. This CDR3 reads CASSEAGQGANSPLHF. DNA for the CDR3: TGTGCCAGCAGTGAAGCGGGACAGGGGGCTAATTCACCCCTCCACTTT.

This clone was detected only a few times. This sequence joins TRBV4-2 and TRBJ1-2; D remains ambiguous. The germline V gene encodes CDR1 LGHNA and CDR2 YNFKEQ. V lost 4 bases, J lost 12 bases, and 12 bases lay in between. This CDR3 has 11 residues. The CDR3 coding sequence is TGTGCCAGCAGCCCTTTGGGCCCTAACACCTTC. This translates into CASSPLGPNTF.

The J gene is TRBJ2-6, the V gene TRBV9; the D gene is possibly TRBD2 (6 bases). This CDR3 is 18 amino acids long. Germline CDR1 is SGDLS and CDR2 is YYNGEE. The V gene lost 2 bases and the J gene lost 0 bases, with 15 bases spanning the gap. Here the CDR3 DNA reads TGTGCCAGCAGCGTTTACCCGGGACTTAGCTCTGGGGCCAACGTCCTGACTTTC. Protein: CASSVYPGLSSGANVLTF.

In this sample, this clone turned up a few times. The rearrangement links TRBV5-1 to TRBJ2-2; 8 bases line up with TRBD1. With 3 bases clipped from V and 4 bases from J, the junction kept 2 bases outside the gene matches. Per the germline V gene, CDR1 is SGHRS and CDR2 is YFSETQ. The CDR3 spans 14 residues. In nucleotides, the CDR3 is TGCGCCAGCAGCTGGACAGGGAGCACCGGGGAGCTGTTTTTT. This codes for CASSWTGSTGELFF.

This clone was detected a few times. Other nucleotide sequences from this sample produce the same CDR3. The chain links TRBV7-9 to TRBJ2-7, with 9 bases aligning to TRBD1. J was trimmed by 3 bases and V by 1 base; bases with no gene match: 1. The CDR3 covers 14 residues. Germline V CDR1 and CDR2: SEHNR, FQNEAQ (reference sequence). The CDR3 is CASSLGGQGYEQYF. CDR3 coding DNA: TGTGCCAGCAGCTTAGGGGGACAGGGCTACGAGCAGTACTTC.

Concerning this clone itself: Other nucleotide sequences in the sample specify the same CDR3. The chain carries TRBV7-9 and TRBJ1-1; maybe TRBD1 (5 bases). The CDR3 length is 12 residues. V gave up 2 bases and J gave up 4 bases, with 5 bases separating them. Germline CDR1 reads SEHNR; CDR2 reads FQNEAQ (reference sequence). The CDR3 coding sequence is TGTGCCAGCAGCTTAAGGGGCACTGAAGCTTTCTTT. It specifies CASSLRGTEAFF.

This clone was seen more than once but under ten times. DNA of the CDR3: TGTGCCAGCAGCAGGACTAGCGGGGGGCGGAACACCGGGGAGCTGTTTTTT. It specifies CASSRTSGGRNTGELFF. The genes are TRBV11-2 and TRBJ2-2; 14 bases match TRBD2. The CDR3 has 17 residues. Germline lookup yields CDR1 SGHAT and CDR2 FQNNGV. V was clipped by 5 bases and J by 1 base; unmatched bases: 3.

V is TRBV6-1 and J is TRBJ2-7, with TRBD1 matching over 9 bases. J was trimmed by 3 bases and V by 3 bases; bases with no gene match: 3. Germline CDR1 is MNHNS and CDR2 is SASEGT. This CDR3 has 14 amino acids. This CDR3 is CASSDRDRDYEQYF. The CDR3, as DNA: TGTGCCAGCAGTGATCGGGACAGGGACTACGAGCAGTACTTC.

Worth noting for this clone: Within the sample, other DNA sequences also encode this same CDR3. V usage is TRBV6-1 and J usage is TRBJ2-7; 8 bases map to TRBD1. V lost 8 bases and J lost 3; bases outside the gene matches: 3. The CDR3 covers 12 residues. The germline gives CDR1 MNHNS, CDR2 SASEGT. The DNA of the CDR3 is TGTGCCAGCTCGACAGGGGACTACGAGCAGTACTTC. Translating it yields CASSTGDYEQYF.

This clone occurred a few times. The CDR3 here is CASSVAGLETQYF. The CDR3 DNA follows: TGTGCCAGCAGCGTAGCGGGTCTGGAGACCCAGTACTTC. The chain employs TRBV9 and TRBJ2-5, with D hard to call. V lost 0 bases and J 5 bases, leaving 8 bases between the germline ends. The CDR3 runs to 13 residues. The germline gives CDR1 SGDLS, CDR2 YYNGEE.

V and J are TRBV7-9 and TRBJ2-3; no definite D call. V lost 3 bases and J lost 0, with 7 bases in between. The CDR3 extends over 14 amino acids. CDR1 is SEHNR, CDR2 FQNEAQ, per germline (reference sequence). The CDR3 nucleotides read TGTGCCAGCAGCTTTAGCTCTAGCACAGATACGCAGTATTTT. Translated: CASSFSSSTDTQYF.

This clone was picked up a small number of times. V and J are TRBV5-1 and TRBJ1-1, with D possibly matching TRBD1 (5 bases). The V gene's germline CDR1 is SGHRS and CDR2 YFSETQ. CDR3 length: 14 residues. Trimming took 0 bases from V and 4 from J, leaving 10 bases between them. The DNA for the CDR3 is TGCGCCAGCAGCTTGGGCAGGGCGGCCACTGAAGCTTTCTTT. This gives the protein CASSLGRAATEAFF.

This clone was recorded a few times. This rearrangement joins TRBV6-5 to TRBJ2-5; 7 nucleotides line up with TRBD1. This CDR3 spans 13 amino acids. The germline gives CDR1 MNHEY, CDR2 SVGAGI. Trimming cost V 6 bases and J 5 bases; bases outside gene matches: 6. The CDR3 protein is CASRETGAETQYF. The CDR3 DNA follows: TGTGCCAGCAGGGAAACAGGGGCCGAGACCCAGTACTTC.

The genes are TRBV30 and TRBJ2-2; D remains unclear. The length of the CDR3 is 12 residues. Germline V CDR1 and CDR2: GTSNPN, SVGIG (reference sequence). The V and J ends lost 4 bases and 7 bases respectively, with 10 bases between them. CDR3 nucleotide sequence: TGTGCCTGGAACTCTAGGCTCGGGGAGCTGTTTTTT. It encodes CAWNSRLGELFF. The whole variable domain, remainder taken from reference TRBV30 and TRBJ2-2, is SQTIHQWPATLVQPVGSPLSLECTVEGTSNPNLYWYRQAAGRGLQLLFYSVGIGQISSEVPQNLSASRPQDRQFILSSKKLLLSDSGFYLCAWNSRLGELFFGEGSRLTVL.

This clone showed up just a few times. The chain links TRBV5-1 to TRBJ1-6, with 8 bases aligning to TRBD1. The germline CDR1 and CDR2 sequences are SGHRS and YFSETQ. Trimming cost V 4 bases and J 8 bases; bases outside gene matches: 5. The CDR3 runs to 14 residues. CDR3 sequence: CASSRQGRDSPLHF. CDR3 DNA: TGCGCCAGCAGCCGACAGGGGAGGGATTCACCCCTCCACTTT.

This chain joins TRBV7-9 and TRBJ2-7, with a possible D match to TRBD2 (6 bases). The CDR3 has 13 amino acids. Germline-derived CDR1 and CDR2 are SEHNR and FQNEAQ (reference sequence). Deletions cut 4 bases from V and 3 bases from J, with 10 bases between. For the CDR3, the DNA is TGTGCCAGCAGCTGGGGGACTTTCTACGAGCAGTACTTC. Encoded protein: CASSWGTFYEQYF.

The chain employs TRBV6-4 and TRBJ2-3; 7 bases agree with TRBD1. The CDR3 length is 15 residues. The V gene's germline CDR1 is MRHNA and CDR2 SNTAGT. J gave up 0 bases and V 6 bases, and 6 bases lay outside the gene matches. Here the CDR3 reads CASRPGTASTDTQYF. The CDR3 DNA sequence: TGTGCCAGCAGACCCGGGACAGCAAGCACAGATACGCAGTATTTT.

This clone was observed a few times. Different DNA sequences within this sample yield the same CDR3. This chain connects TRBV14 to TRBJ1-2; D not certain. V dropped 1 base and J dropped 4 bases, with 7 bases sitting between them. This CDR3 has 13 amino acids. Germline V gene data show CDR1 as SGHDN and CDR2 as FVKESK. CDR3 protein: CASSQGRGYGYTF. The CDR3 bases are TGTGCCAGCAGCCAAGGACGAGGCTATGGCTACACCTTC.

V is TRBV4-1 and J is TRBJ2-5, with 8 bases fitting TRBD1. This CDR3 comprises 14 residues. Germline trimming cut 1 base from V and 4 bases from J; bases unmatched to any gene: 2. Per germline, CDR1 MGHRA and CDR2 YSYEKL. The CDR3 loop is CASSQVTGGETQYF. The CDR3 nucleotides are TGCGCCAGCAGCCAAGTAACAGGGGGAGAGACCCAGTACTTC.

The rearrangement joins TRBV29-1 to TRBJ1-3, with TRBD1 as a possible D gene (5 bases). This CDR3 comprises 14 residues. V lost 6 bases and J lost 3, with 15 bases in between. Per germline, CDR1 SQVTM and CDR2 ANQGSEA. The CDR3, as DNA: TGCAGCGTGGCCCTTGGGGGGTTTGGAAACACCATATATTTT. This translates into CSVALGGFGNTIYF.

CDR3 sequence reads: CATSRSGLAGPGELFF. The CDR3 nucleotides read TGTGCCACCAGCAGGTCGGGACTAGCGGGGCCTGGGGAGCTGTTTTTT. The rearrangement links TRBV15 to TRBJ2-2; 13 nucleotides align to TRBD2. This CDR3 is built from 16 residues. After removal of 3 bases from V and 8 bases from J, the junction contained 6 bases not matched to a gene. The germline gives CDR1 LNHNV, CDR2 YYDKDF (reference sequence).

This clone was counted a few times. The chain joins TRBV5-1 to TRBJ1-6; 8 bases fit TRBD1. The V gene end was trimmed by 0 bases and the J gene end by 10 bases; junction bases not matched to a gene: 6. Germline CDR1 and CDR2: SGHRS and YFSETQ. This CDR3 region has 15 residues. This chain's CDR3 is CASSLAVTGDSPLHF. CDR3 in DNA: TGCGCCAGCAGCTTGGCCGTGACAGGGGACTCACCCCTCCACTTT.

This clone was detected only a few times. In nucleotides, the CDR3 is TGTGCCAGCAGCTGGGGGGACGGATATAGCAATCAGCCCCAGCATTTT. Translation: CASSWGDGYSNQPQHF. This chain links TRBV5-4 with TRBJ1-5; TRBD1 might be the D (5 bases). This CDR3 has 16 amino acids. Looked up from germline, CDR1 is SGHNT and CDR2 is YYREEE (reference sequence). V was pared by 3 bases and J by 0 bases, with 13 bases between.

Notes on this clone: This same CDR3 is encoded by further DNA sequences in the sample. The chain joins TRBV5-1 to TRBJ1-2; a possible D gene is TRBD1 (5 bases). This CDR3 comprises 17 residues. Germline CDR1 and CDR2: SGHRS and YFSETQ. V was trimmed by 0 bases and J by 4 bases, leaving 19 bases between them. The chain's CDR3 is CASSLEGLGQRIYGYTF. The DNA of the CDR3 is TGCGCCAGCAGCTTGGAGGGGCTTGGGCAGAGGATCTATGGCTACACCTTC.

CDR3 sequence (DNA): TGTGCCAGCTACAGCGGGGGACAGAAGGCCAATGAGCAGTTCTTC. This translates into CASYSGGQKANEQFF. The chain recombines TRBV25-1 with TRBJ2-1, with D maybe TRBD2 (8 bases). Trimming stripped 8 bases from V and 6 bases from J, with 20 bases between. This CDR3 has 15 amino acids. CDR1 and CDR2 from the germline V gene are MGHDK and SYGVNS.

The J gene is TRBJ2-1, the V gene TRBV5-4; 7 bases agree with TRBD1. The CDR3 contains 15 residues. Looked up from germline, CDR1 is SGHNT and CDR2 is YYREEE (reference sequence). The V and J ends lost 4 bases and 4 bases, in that order; junction bases with no gene match: 8. The CDR3 bases are TGTGCCAGCAGCGGTCGGGACAGTAAGTACAATGAGCAGTTCTTC. It encodes CASSGRDSKYNEQFF.

The chain combines TRBV5-1 with TRBJ2-1; a possible D gene is TRBD2 (6 bases). Germline V gene lookup returns CDR1 SGHRS and CDR2 YFSETQ. This CDR3 is 16 amino acids long. Trimming removed 0 bases from V and 3 bases from J, with 13 bases in between. CDR3 sequence (DNA): TGCGCCAGCAGCTTGGCTGGAGGGGTAGGCTACAATGAGCAGTTCTTC. As protein: CASSLAGGVGYNEQFF.

The chain couples TRBV7-8 to TRBJ2-1, with D possibly matching TRBD2 (5 bases). CDR3 size: 16 residues. Trimming cost V 6 bases and J 4 bases, with 19 bases left between them. Germline V CDR1 and CDR2: SGHVS, FQNEAQ. The CDR3 loop reads CASSGHTRRVYNEQFF. The CDR3 region has the DNA TGTGCCAGCAGTGGCCACACTAGGCGCGTTTACAATGAGCAGTTCTTC.

V is TRBV6-5 and J is TRBJ2-2; the match to TRBD2 covers 12 bases. The germline V gene has CDR1 MNHEY and CDR2 SVGAGI. The CDR3 is 15 amino acids. J was trimmed by 7 bases and V by 6 bases; bases with no gene match: 6. This chain's CDR3 is CASSLLAGGGGELFF. The CDR3 DNA reads TGTGCCAGCAGCCTACTAGCGGGGGGTGGCGGGGAGCTGTTTTTT.